This T cell receptor (beta chain) was retrieved from a study of blood T cell repertoires in COVID-19. Looking at the study overall: Whether acute or convalescent, the COVID-19 samples came from the United States, Italy and Spain.

Profiled with immunoSEQ multiplex PCR; TCRdb holds only in-frame clones, not every one. The sample has around 180,000 clones; roughly 83% are singletons. Participant reports of clinical history set cohort assignment. Recovery among Cohort 3 donors was established by two negative PCRs, clearance, or symptom resolution. The CDR3 sequence is 13 residues long. V was trimmed by 5 bases and J by 4 bases, leaving 9 bases between them. The V gene's germline CDR1 is SGHVS and CDR2 FQNEAQ. Sequencing used PBMCs or T cells enriched from blood (not recorded which). The TCR comes from a woman in her 30s who had recovered from COVID-19. This chain joins TRBV7-8 and TRBJ1-5; no clear D gene. CDR3 loop: CASSRAINQPQHF. CDR3 sequence (DNA): TGTGCCAGCAGCCGCGCGATTAATCAGCCCCAGCATTTT.